A selection of T cell receptor beta chains follows, all from one sample in a study of blood T cell repertoires in COVID-19. Clones were sequenced by immunoSEQ multiplex PCR, and TCRdb holds only the in-frame ones, with some missing. This sample has a few hundred thousand clones, with 86% found just once. Material for sequencing was peripheral blood. All receptors come from a woman aged 25-40 years who had recovered from COVID-19. Each CDR3 is given with its conserved first and last residue. The D gene is left open where the match is weak. Clone sizes are given selectively: once, few, many, or a class where the clone is expanded.

d_call j_call v_call clone_size cdr3_nt cdr3_aa
- TRBJ1-2 TRBV7-2 - TGTGCCAGCAGCTCCACCGGCGGGAAAGCTAACTATGGCTACACCTTC CASSSTGGKANYGYTF
- TRBJ1-5 TRBV2 - TGTGCCAGCAACCCGGACGGGACTGATCAGCCCCAGCATTTT CASNPDGTDQPQHF
TRBD1 TRBJ2-7 TRBV5-1 - TGCGCCAGCAGCTTGGAGGACAGGGTCGACGAGCAGTACTTC CASSLEDRVDEQYF
- TRBJ1-2 TRBV30 - TGTGCCTGGAGTGGAGAGACAGGCCAGGGCTACACCTTC CAWSGETGQGYTF
TRBD2 TRBJ2-2 TRBV7-2 once TGTGCCAGCAGCTTAACTAGCGGGGAAGTGTCCGGGGAGCTGTTTTTT CASSLTSGEVSGELFF
- TRBJ1-5 TRBV4-1 - TGCGCCAGCAGCCAAATCTGGGGGCGAGTTCAGCCCCAGCATTTT CASSQIWGRVQPQHF
- TRBJ1-2 TRBV2 - TGTGCCAGCAGTGAAGTCGGGAATTCTAACTATGGCTACACCTTC CASSEVGNSNYGYTF
TRBD2 TRBJ2-7 TRBV7-2 - TGTGCCAGCAGCTTCTCGGGAGGGGGTTACGAGCAGTACTTC CASSFSGGGYEQYF
- TRBJ1-2 TRBV5-5 - TGTGCCAGCTTACACTCCACAGGCCCCTACGGCTACACCTTC CASLHSTGPYGYTF
TRBD1 TRBJ1-3 TRBV5-4 - TGTGCCAGCAGTTTCCGACAGGGGTCTGGAAACACCATATATTTT CASSFRQGSGNTIYF
- TRBJ1-6 TRBV7-6 - TGTGCCAGCAGCTTAGAAACTCCGGGGAATAATTCACCCCTCCACTTT CASSLETPGNNSPLHF
TRBD1 TRBJ1-2 TRBV18 - TGTGCCAGCTCACCCGGGACAGGGAACTTCTATGGCTACACCTTC CASSPGTGNFYGYTF
- TRBJ2-1 TRBV5-1 - TGCGCCAGCAGCTTTGGTAGCGGCTCCTACAATGAGCAGTTCTTC CASSFGSGSYNEQFF
- TRBJ1-2 TRBV7-2 - TGTGCCAGCAGCTTAACCCGGGGGGCCCATGGCTACACCTTC CASSLTRGAHGYTF
- TRBJ1-1 TRBV6-1 - TGTGCCAGCAGTGAAGTCATGACAGTGAACACTGAAGCTTTCTTT CASSEVMTVNTEAFF
TRBD1 TRBJ1-5 TRBV7-2 - TGTGCCAGCAGCTTAGCAACAGGGGGCCCGGGTCAGCCCCAGCATTTT CASSLATGGPGQPQHF
TRBD1 TRBJ2-1 TRBV6-5 - TGTGCCAGCGAGGCAGGGGGTTATAATGAGCAGTTCTTC CASEAGGYNEQFF
- TRBJ2-1 TRBV6-4 - TGTGCCAGCAGTGTCGAAACCCGGGGACTGCAGTTCTTC CASSVETRGLQFF
TRBD1 TRBJ2-5 TRBV4-1 once TGCGCCAGCAGCCGAGAAACCGCCGGGACAGGGAGGGGAGAGACCCAGTACTTC CASSRETAGTGRGETQYF
TRBD1 TRBJ2-3 TRBV24-1 - TGTGCCACCAGTGATTCGGGACAGGGGACAGATACGCAGTATTTT CATSDSGQGTDTQYF
- TRBJ1-1 TRBV11-1 - TGTGCCAGCAGCTCCCAACTAGGACAGAGCTTCACTGAAGCTTTCTTT CASSSQLGQSFTEAFF
- TRBJ1-5 TRBV28 - TGTGCCAGCAGTTTAGGCGGGGCCCCAAGCGGTCAGCCCCAGCATTTT CASSLGGAPSGQPQHF
TRBD1 TRBJ2-7 TRBV2 once TGTGCCAGCAGTGAGAGACAGGGGGGCTTCTACGAGCAGTACTTC CASSERQGGFYEQYF
- TRBJ1-2 TRBV27 - TGTGCCAGCAGTTTATCGGCCCTCAGAAACTATGGCTACACCTTC CASSLSALRNYGYTF
TRBD1 TRBJ2-7 TRBV15 - TGTGCCACCAGCAGAGATCGCAGTCGCAGGGACAGGGGTGACGAGCAGTACTTC CATSRDRSRRDRGDEQYF
TRBD2 TRBJ2-7 TRBV5-6 - TGTGCCAGCAGCTGGCATTCCGGGACTAGCGTCTACGAGCAGTACTTC CASSWHSGTSVYEQYF
TRBD1 TRBJ1-5 TRBV6-4 many TGTGCCAGCAGCGCGGACAGGCTTCAGCCCCAGCATTTT CASSADRLQPQHF
- TRBJ2-5 TRBV7-3 - TGTGCCAGCAGCGCGCAACCCACAGAGACCCAGTACTTC CASSAQPTETQYF
- TRBJ2-7 TRBV11-1 - TGTGCCAGCAGCCCGATACCTAGTACCTACGAGCAGTACTTC CASSPIPSTYEQYF
- TRBJ1-6 TRBV3-1/TRBV3-2 - TGTGCCAGCAGCCAAATTGAGACAGGAGCCTATAATTCACCCCTCCACTTT CASSQIETGAYNSPLHF
TRBD2 TRBJ2-3 TRBV5-4 - TGTGCCAGCAGCTTGGAACTAGCGGGGGCCTCCCCGAGCACAGATACGCAGTATTTT CASSLELAGASPSTDTQYF
TRBD2 TRBJ2-3 TRBV7-7 - TGTGCTAGCTCTCGGGGACTAGCGGCAGATACGCAGTATTTT CASSRGLAADTQYF
- TRBJ1-6 TRBV27 - TGTGCCAGCACTCATTCACCCCTCCACTTT CASTHSPLHF
TRBD2 TRBJ2-3 TRBV5-4 - TGTGCCAGCAGCCCGGCGCGGGGGGGCCGAAGCATAGATACGCAGTATTTT CASSPARGGRSIDTQYF
TRBD1 TRBJ2-7 TRBV2 - TGTGCCACGGGACAGATAAGGGGCGAGCAGTACTTC CATGQIRGEQYF
TRBD1 TRBJ1-3 TRBV12-5 few TGTGCTAGTGGTTTGGTCCCGGGACAGGGGCCCGCCATATATTTT CASGLVPGQGPAIYF
- TRBJ1-1 TRBV10-1 - TGCGCCACCAACCGGGGATCGAACACTGAAGCTTTCTTT CATNRGSNTEAFF
TRBD1 TRBJ2-7 TRBV29-1 - TGCAGCGTGAGGACAGGGCTAAGCGAGCAGTACTTC CSVRTGLSEQYF
- TRBJ2-2 TRBV7-3 - TGTGCCAGCAGCCCCTCCGGGGGAGGGGAGCTGTTTTTT CASSPSGGGELFF
- TRBJ2-5 TRBV20-1 - TGCGGAGGACAGCACCAAGAGACCCAGTACTTC CGGQHQETQYF
- TRBJ1-6 TRBV19 - TGTGCCAGTAGTTTCCCAGGACATTTACCACCCCTCCACTTT CASSFPGHLPPLHF
TRBD1 TRBJ1-5 TRBV6-5 once TGTGCCAGCAGCGATAGGACAGGGCTATTTCAGCCCCAGCATTTT CASSDRTGLFQPQHF
- TRBJ1-6 TRBV3-1/TRBV3-2 - TGTGCCAGCAGCCAAGGGTGGCAGGGATCTGCCTCCTATAATTCACCCCTCCACTTT CASSQGWQGSASYNSPLHF
- TRBJ2-7 TRBV30 - TGTGCCTGGAGTGATAGGGGGTCCTACGAGCAGTACTTC CAWSDRGSYEQYF
- TRBJ2-7 TRBV28 - TGTGCCAGCAGCCGACTCGAAAACTCCTACGAGCAGTACTTC CASSRLENSYEQYF